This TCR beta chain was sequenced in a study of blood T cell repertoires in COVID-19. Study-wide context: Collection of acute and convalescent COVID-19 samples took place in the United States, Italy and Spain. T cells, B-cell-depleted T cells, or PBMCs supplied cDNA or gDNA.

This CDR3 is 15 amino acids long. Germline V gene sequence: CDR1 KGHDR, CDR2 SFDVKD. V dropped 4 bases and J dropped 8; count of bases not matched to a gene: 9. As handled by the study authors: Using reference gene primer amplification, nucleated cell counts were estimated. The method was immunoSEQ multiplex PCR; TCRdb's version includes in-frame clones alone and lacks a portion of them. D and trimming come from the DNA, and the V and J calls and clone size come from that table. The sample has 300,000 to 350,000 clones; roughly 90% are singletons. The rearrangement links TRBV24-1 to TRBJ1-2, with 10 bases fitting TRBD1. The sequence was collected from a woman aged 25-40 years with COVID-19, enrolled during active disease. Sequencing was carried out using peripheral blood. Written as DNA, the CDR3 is TGTGCCACCAGTGACCGAAGACAGGGGGCGCGGGGCTACACCTTC. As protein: CATSDRRQGARGYTF.